This T cell receptor (beta chain) came from a study of T cells expressing NK-cell markers. Study findings and constraints: Several donors likewise had their CD3+CD56-NKG2C+ fraction led by these clonotypes.

TCRdb reprocessed the 5' RACE reads and reports one entry per CDR3 protein, with no DNA. The sample includes more than 400,000 distinct CDR3 sequences. On this clonotype itself: What it recognizes is unknown.

This TCR derives from a woman between 18 and 70 years old in good health. Specimen: blood T cells: a sorted CD56 or NKG2C T cell subset, CD4+ or CD8+ T cells, or bulk PBMC T cells (not recorded which).

CDR3 loop: CASSGNRGLYTGELFF. The rearrangement links TRBV5-4 to TRBJ2-2; TCRdb's D call, TRBD1, is unchecked because there is no DNA. CDR3 length equals 16 residues. Germline loops: CDR1 SGHNT, CDR2 YYREEE (reference sequence).